The rows below give T cell receptor beta chains drawn from one sample of a study of T cells in tuberculosis. The method was immunoSEQ multiplex PCR; TCRdb's version includes in-frame clones alone and lacks a portion of them. The repertoire includes about 49,000 clones, about 95% of them detected once, and under 1.5% sits in the top ten. The sample was PBMCs, taken at tuberculosis diagnosis. Receptor source: an adult with tuberculosis. Both conserved end residues are part of each CDR3. The D gene is left open where the match is weak. Expanded clones get a size class; other rows say once, few or many, or leave the size out.

D gene	clone size	V gene	J gene	CDR3 protein	CDR3 DNA
TRBD1	NA	TRBV28	TRBJ2-1	CASRSTGKNEQFF	TGTGCCAGCCGATCGACAGGGAAGAATGAGCAGTTCTTC
NA	NA	TRBV6-1	TRBJ1-1	CATTLLDRANTEAFF	TGTGCCACCACGCTCCTAGACAGAGCCAACACTGAAGCTTTCTTT
NA	NA	TRBV28	TRBJ2-3	CASRGTDTQYF	TGTGCCAGCCGAGGCACAGATACGCAGTATTTT
NA	NA	TRBV27	TRBJ2-1	CASSLSRYNEQFF	TGTGCCAGCAGTTTGTCTCGGTACAATGAGCAGTTCTTC
TRBD2	NA	TRBV2	TRBJ2-1	CASNRNSGASYNEQFF	TGTGCCAGCAATCGAAATAGCGGGGCCTCCTACAATGAGCAGTTCTTC
NA	NA	TRBV19	TRBJ1-4	CASSPPGGGSTNEKLFF	TGTGCCAGTAGTCCCCCTGGCGGGGGCTCAACTAATGAAAAACTGTTTTTT
TRBD1	NA	TRBV5-1	TRBJ2-2	CASSLGLDRANTGELFF	TGCGCCAGCAGCTTGGGGCTGGACAGGGCGAACACCGGGGAGCTGTTTTTT
TRBD1	NA	TRBV5-1	TRBJ2-3	CASSLWTGSTDTQYF	TGCGCCAGCAGCTTGTGGACAGGGAGCACAGATACGCAGTATTTT
NA	NA	TRBV5-8	TRBJ1-5	CASSLEMGVNNQPQHF	TGTGCCAGCAGCTTGGAAATGGGAGTGAACAATCAGCCCCAGCATTTT
NA	NA	TRBV14	TRBJ1-2	CASSHAQGYGYTF	TGTGCCAGCAGCCACGCACAGGGTTACGGCTACACCTTC
TRBD1	NA	TRBV6-5	TRBJ2-7	CASRPTGTGSYEQYF	TGTGCCAGCAGGCCCACCGGGACAGGCTCCTACGAGCAGTACTTC
TRBD1	NA	TRBV7-2	TRBJ1-2	CASSSLQGALGYTF	TGTGCCAGCAGCTCTCTCCAGGGGGCGCTTGGCTACACCTTC
TRBD2	NA	TRBV11-2	TRBJ2-1	CASSVLAGGPGEQFF	TGTGCCAGCAGCGTACTAGCGGGAGGGCCTGGTGAGCAGTTCTTC
NA	NA	TRBV10-2	TRBJ1-2	CASSPTNDIGTQPNYGYTF	TGCGCCAGCAGTCCGACAAATGATATTGGAACCCAACCCAACTATGGCTACACCTTC
TRBD2	NA	TRBV2	TRBJ2-3	CASGLAGGSDTQYF	TGTGCCAGCGGACTAGCGGGAGGCTCTGATACGCAGTATTTT
NA	NA	TRBV28	TRBJ1-3	CASRQKSGSPPNTIYF	TGTGCCAGCAGACAGAAGTCCGGGAGCCCCCCAAACACCATATATTTT
TRBD2	NA	TRBV9	TRBJ2-3	CASSVDASGGPTDTQYF	TGTGCCAGCAGCGTAGACGCTAGCGGGGGGCCCACAGATACGCAGTATTTT
TRBD1	NA	TRBV5-6	TRBJ2-7	CASSLVTGVTLGHEQYF	TGTGCCAGCAGCTTGGTTACAGGGGTTACCCTAGGACACGAGCAGTACTTC
TRBD2	NA	TRBV10-3	TRBJ2-2	CAAGTMNTGELFF	TGTGCCGCCGGGACTATGAACACCGGGGAGCTGTTTTTT
NA	NA	TRBV7-2	TRBJ1-1	CASFPWGRDTEAFF	TGTGCCAGCTTCCCCTGGGGCAGGGACACTGAAGCTTTCTTT
NA	once	TRBV5-4	TRBJ1-1	CASPGPGVTEAFF	TGTGCCAGCCCAGGGCCAGGGGTCACTGAAGCTTTCTTT
NA	NA	TRBV28	TRBJ2-7	CASTFSRDFNTYEQYF	TGTGCCAGCACCTTTTCCCGGGACTTTAATACCTACGAGCAGTACTTC
NA	NA	TRBV4-3	TRBJ1-4	CASSPLLREGDEKLFF	TGCGCCAGCAGCCCGCTCCTCAGGGAAGGGGATGAAAAACTGTTTTTT
NA	NA	TRBV19	TRBJ1-2	CASGEAYRENGYTF	TGTGCCAGTGGAGAGGCGTACAGGGAGAATGGCTACACCTTC
TRBD2	NA	TRBV19	TRBJ2-7	CASSRSSGSYEQYF	TGTGCCAGTAGTAGGTCTAGCGGGAGCTACGAGCAGTACTTC
NA	NA	TRBV15	TRBJ1-6	CATSRVVGRSNSPLHF	TGTGCCACCAGCAGAGTAGTGGGCAGGTCAAATTCACCCCTCCACTTT
TRBD1	NA	TRBV7-3	TRBJ2-1	CASSPRQGSYNEQFF	TGTGCCAGCAGTCCCAGACAGGGCTCCTACAATGAGCAGTTCTTC
NA	NA	TRBV27	TRBJ2-7	CASSRTVNYEQYF	TGTGCCAGCAGTCGGACAGTAAACTACGAGCAGTACTTC
TRBD2	NA	TRBV7-9	TRBJ2-7	CASSLAMASGSTRVEQYF	TGTGCCAGCAGCTTAGCGATGGCTAGCGGGAGTACAAGGGTCGAGCAGTACTTC
NA	NA	TRBV5-1	TRBJ2-1	CASSSLTTNEQFF	TGCGCCAGCAGCTCCCTTACCACAAATGAGCAGTTCTTC
TRBD1	once	TRBV7-8	TRBJ2-7	CASSSRQGAWNEQYF	TGTGCCAGCAGCTCAAGACAGGGGGCATGGAACGAGCAGTACTTC
TRBD2	NA	TRBV10-3	TRBJ2-1	CAISDAGTSGILSSYNEQFF	TGTGCCATCAGTGACGCAGGGACTAGCGGGATTCTAAGTTCCTACAATGAGCAGTTCTTC
NA	NA	TRBV29-1	TRBJ1-2	CSVEVPGLDYGYTF	TGCAGCGTTGAGGTCCCAGGTTTGGACTATGGCTACACCTTC
TRBD2	NA	TRBV4-2	TRBJ2-3	CASSQDSSGKGDTQYF	TGTGCCAGCAGCCAAGATTCCAGCGGGAAGGGAGATACGCAGTATTTT
NA	NA	TRBV19	TRBJ1-5	CASSPTRGDQPQHF	TGTGCCAGTAGCCCAACCCGGGGTGATCAGCCCCAGCATTTT
NA	NA	TRBV4-2	TRBJ2-7	CASSRDSNSYEQYF	TGTGCCAGCAGCCGGGACTCTAACTCCTACGAGCAGTACTTC
NA	NA	TRBV4-2	TRBJ2-2	CASSPAGPGDGELFF	TGTGCCAGCAGCCCTGCGGGCCCAGGGGACGGGGAGCTGTTTTTT
NA	NA	TRBV7-2	TRBJ2-7	CASSLSSGGGQDEQYF	TGTGCCAGCAGCTTATCTTCCGGTGGTGGTCAGGACGAGCAGTACTTC
NA	NA	TRBV19	TRBJ1-1	CGTASEVEAFF	TGTGGCACAGCGTCGGAGGTTGAAGCTTTCTTT
TRBD2	NA	TRBV5-1	TRBJ2-5	CASTIAGGPARHFISRAKETQYF	TGCGCCAGCACAATAGCGGGAGGGCCGGCCCGACACTTTATTTCTCGGGCCAAGGAGACCCAGTACTTC
TRBD1	NA	TRBV2	TRBJ1-2	CASSGTGGRYGYTF	TGTGCCAGCAGCGGGACAGGGGGTCGCTATGGCTACACCTTC
TRBD1	few	TRBV5-1	TRBJ1-4	CASSADTGTGEKLFF	TGCGCCAGCAGCGCAGATACCGGGACAGGCGAGAAACTGTTTTTT
NA	NA	TRBV2	TRBJ2-3	CASSEWGWNSTDTQYF	TGTGCCAGCAGTGAATGGGGCTGGAATAGCACAGATACGCAGTATTTT
TRBD2	once	TRBV6-5	TRBJ2-7	CASSYSGGSAWHEQYF	TGTGCCAGCAGTTACTCGGGCGGGAGCGCCTGGCACGAGCAGTACTTC
TRBD1	NA	TRBV18	TRBJ1-2	CASSHGTGGLGYTF	TGTGCCAGCTCACACGGGACAGGGGGCCTAGGCTACACCTTC
NA	NA	TRBV11-2	TRBJ1-3	CASSLVSSSGNTIYF	TGTGCCAGCAGCTTAGTGAGCTCTTCTGGAAACACCATATATTTT
TRBD1	NA	TRBV2	TRBJ1-1	CASSETPGQPRGAFF	TGTGCCAGCAGTGAAACACCGGGACAGCCACGCGGAGCTTTCTTT
NA	NA	TRBV28	TRBJ1-4	CATEGGGTTNEKLFF	TGTGCCACCGAGGGAGGGGGGACAACTAATGAAAAACTGTTTTTT
NA	NA	TRBV2	TRBJ1-3	CASSDIQALSGNTIYF	TGTGCCAGCAGTGACATTCAGGCGCTCTCTGGAAACACCATATATTTT
TRBD1	NA	TRBV28	TRBJ1-5	CASSTMRPGQGAGQPQHF	TGTGCCAGCAGTACAATGCGGCCGGGACAGGGGGCAGGTCAGCCCCAGCATTTT
NA	NA	TRBV14	TRBJ1-5	CASSQAEPDRISNQPQHF	TGTGCCAGCAGCCAAGCCGAACCCGACAGGATCAGCAATCAGCCCCAGCATTTT
NA	NA	TRBV5-4	TRBJ1-2	CASSPGFGQNNYGYTF	TGTGCCAGCAGCCCCGGGTTTGGACAGAATAACTATGGCTACACCTTC
TRBD1	once	TRBV28	TRBJ2-1	CASSSRQGESYEQFF	TGTGCCAGCAGTTCCCGACAGGGTGAAAGTTATGAGCAGTTCTTC